This T cell receptor beta chain was recovered during a study of T-cell reconstitution after alpha-beta-depleted transplantation in children. Germline V lookup: CDR1 LNHDA, CDR2 SQIVND (reference sequence). The CDR3 extends over 15 amino acids. V was pared by 7 bases and J by 3 bases, with 16 bases between. This clonotype has at least ten counts. The library targeted TCRbeta and was prepared with unique molecular identifiers. TCRdb recomputed calls from the PCR reads with MiXCR, one row per CDR3 protein. Here the sample spans about 400,000 distinct CDR3 sequences, about an eighth being singletons. The TCR sequence derives from a human donor who donated a stem cell graft to a child with Fanconi anemia. This material consisted of PBMCs, taken from the stem cell graft. J is TRBJ1-5 and V is TRBV19; weak D call: TRBD1 (5 bases). CDR3 loop: CASTPLPGANQPQHF. The CDR3 DNA is TGTGCCAGTACCCCCCTTCCCGGGGCCAATCAGCCCCAGCATTTT.